The 15 T cell receptor beta chains below all came from one sample that was sequenced in a study of T cell clonotyping in hematopoietic cell transplantation (dated by TCRdb to the early 2020s). Read against the paper, the sample's time point label means: recipient sample about 28 days before transplant, after cytoreduction. Libraries were made using the immunoSEQ multiplex PCR assay. This is the immuneACCESS table as TCRdb keeps it, with only in-frame sequences that have V and J called. A part of the clones is gone; compared with another copy, unresolved V genes explain less than half, and the rest is unexplained. A total of approximately 9,000 clones appear in this sample, about 90% of them only once. 27% of the sample is in the top ten clones. This specimen consisted of peripheral blood mononuclear cells, obtained before stem cell transplant. The receptors were sampled from a woman aged 60-75 years with acute myeloid leukemia. Some clones in this sample may be carry-over from other donors' samples.

The rearrangement joins TRBV9 to TRBJ2-3; 9 nucleotides match TRBD2. Germline values: CDR1 SGDLS, CDR2 YYNGEE. Losses at the gene ends were 3 bases for V and 3 bases for J; bases not matched to a gene: 8. The CDR3 loop spans 16 amino acids. This CDR3 is CASSAFLAGATDTQYF. In DNA, the CDR3 is TGTGCCAGCAGCGCTTTCTTAGCGGGAGCGACAGATACGCAGTATTTT.

The genes are TRBV28 and TRBJ2-1; 7 bases are shared with TRBD2. Trimming at V came to 6 bases and at J to 3 bases, leaving 2 bases not matched to a gene. This CDR3 spans 13 amino acids. Germline values: CDR1 MDHEN, CDR2 SYDVKM. The chain's CDR3 is CASSRTSYNEQFF. CDR3 coding DNA: TGTGCCAGCAGCAGGACTAGCTACAATGAGCAGTTCTTC.

The chain is built from TRBV6-6 and TRBJ1-1; D ambiguous. The CDR3 totals 13 residues. Germline CDR1 MNHNY, CDR2 SVGAGI (reference sequence). Trimming stripped 1 base from V and 4 bases from J, with 7 bases between. CDR3 DNA sequence: TGTGCCAGCAGTTACTATGGGAGCACTGAAGCTTTCTTT. It translates to CASSYYGSTEAFF.

CDR3 amino acids: CASSLIRDGDGYTF. In DNA, the CDR3 is TGTGCCAGCAGTCTAATCCGGGACGGAGATGGCTACACCTTC. The chain employs TRBV27 and TRBJ1-2, with a possible D match to TRBD1 (5 bases). The CDR3 runs to 14 residues. V was shortened by 5 bases and J by 6 bases, with 16 bases between the two germline ends. Germline assignment: CDR1 MNHEY and CDR2 SMNVEV (reference sequence).

The V call is TRBV10-2, the J call TRBJ2-3; perhaps TRBD1 as D (5 bases). There are 14 residues in the CDR3. The germline V gene has CDR1 WSHSY and CDR2 SAAADI. With 11 bases removed from V and 2 bases from J, the gap between germline ends came to 17 bases. CDR3 DNA: TGCGCCTCCCGTCAAACAGGCGCCACAGATACGCAGTATTTT. This sequence encodes CASRQTGATDTQYF.

This rearrangement joins TRBV28 to TRBJ2-2, with 8 bases matching TRBD1. The J segment lost 0 bases and the V segment lost 4 bases, leaving 10 bases of the junction unmatched. CDR1 MDHEN and CDR2 SYDVKM come from the germline V gene. The CDR3 length is 18 residues. This CDR3 is CASSWAGQVHANTGELFF. The CDR3 region has the DNA TGTGCCAGCAGTTGGGCGGGACAGGTCCACGCGAACACCGGGGAGCTGTTTTTT.

The chain couples TRBV7-6 to TRBJ2-5; TRBD2 agrees at 11 bases. The junction had 17 bases not matched to a gene; V was cut back by 7 bases and J by 4 bases. The CDR3 is made up of 18 amino acids. Germline V gene sequence: CDR1 SGHVS, CDR2 FNYEAQ. CDR3 sequence: CASTEGVLAGGSGETQYF. The CDR3 DNA follows: TGTGCCAGCACCGAAGGGGTATTAGCGGGAGGGTCGGGAGAGACCCAGTACTTC.

This clone has just one count. The V and J genes are TRBV25-1 and TRBJ2-1; TRBD2 matches at 7 bases. After removal of 8 bases from V and 1 base from J, the junction contained 5 bases not matched to a gene. The CDR3 is 14 amino acids. The germline gives CDR1 MGHDK, CDR2 SYGVNS. CDR3 nucleotide sequence: TGTGCCAGCTCCTTGGGGGGGTCCTACAATGAGCAGTTCTTC. Translation gives CASSLGGSYNEQFF. Full variable domain (missing parts from reference TRBV25-1 and TRBJ2-1): EADIYQTPRYLVIGTGKKITLECSQTMGHDKMYWYQQDPGMELHLIHYSYGVNSTEKGDLSSESTVSRIRTEHFPLTLESARPSHTSQYLCASSLGGSYNEQFFGPGTRLTVL.

This chain joins TRBV9 and TRBJ1-1; D is undetermined. The CDR3 has 13 residues. Germline-derived CDR1 and CDR2 are SGDLS and YYNGEE. V dropped 7 bases and J dropped 0 bases, with 10 bases sitting between them. The DNA for the CDR3 is TGTGCCAGCGCCGGAGGTATGAACACTGAAGCTTTCTTT. It yields the protein CASAGGMNTEAFF.

This chain uses TRBV6-4 with TRBJ2-3, with 10 bases lining up with TRBD2. The CDR3 is made up of 15 amino acids. Germline V lookup: CDR1 MRHNA, CDR2 SNTAGT. Trimming took 6 bases from V and 1 from J; bases not matched to a gene: 4. CDR3 in amino acids: CASSSGTSGTDTQYF. The CDR3 region has the DNA TGTGCCAGCAGCTCCGGGACTAGCGGCACAGATACGCAGTATTTT.

The table lists this clone with a count of one. The chain couples TRBV7-3 to TRBJ2-5, with 9 bases matching TRBD1. Germline values: CDR1 SGHTA, CDR2 FQGTGA. The CDR3 spans 16 residues. With V trimmed by 2 bases and J by 0 bases, 4 bases remained unmatched. This chain's CDR3 is CASSLYGTGNQETQYF. CDR3 DNA: TGTGCCAGCAGCTTATACGGGACAGGGAACCAAGAGACCCAGTACTTC.

This chain uses TRBV28 with TRBJ1-5, with a possible D match to TRBD1 (6 bases). Trimming cost V 3 bases and J 6 bases, with 12 bases left between them. CDR1 is MDHEN, CDR2 SYDVKM, per germline. CDR3 length: 14 residues. The DNA for the CDR3 is TGTGCCAGCAGTTTGGGGGGCGCGGGTCAGCCCCAGCATTTT. This translates into CASSLGGAGQPQHF.

The rearrangement uses TRBV14 and TRBJ2-1, with 7 bases fitting TRBD2. CDR3 size: 14 residues. Germline V gene sequence: CDR1 SGHDN, CDR2 FVKESK. V was pared by 0 bases and J by 10 bases, with 6 bases of the junction left unmatched. CDR3 sequence: CASSQDLGRGEQFF. The CDR3 bases are TGTGCCAGCAGCCAAGATTTGGGGCGGGGGGAGCAGTTCTTC. The complete variable domain, with remaining parts taken from reference TRBV14 and TRBJ2-1, reads EAGVTQFPSHSVIEKGQTVTLRCDPISGHDNLYWYRRVMGKEIKFLLHFVKESKQDESGMPNNRFLAERTGGTYSTLKVQPAELEDSGVYFCASSQDLGRGEQFFGPGTRLTVL.

The chain combines TRBV4-1 with TRBJ2-3; D remains ambiguous. V dropped 0 bases and J dropped 0 bases, with 10 bases sitting between them. CDR1 and CDR2 (germline): MGHRA, YSYEKL. CDR3 length: 16 amino acids. The CDR3 DNA reads as TGCGCCAGCAGCCAAGATCAAGGAGCTAGCACAGATACGCAGTATTTT. It codes for CASSQDQGASTDTQYF.

CDR3 sequence (DNA): TGTGCCAGCAGCTCCGGACTAGCCTCCTACAATGAGCAGTTCTTC. Residues: CASSSGLASYNEQFF. This chain links TRBV5-6 with TRBJ2-1; 8 positions match TRBD2. The CDR3 is made up of 15 amino acids. The V and J ends lost 3 bases and 0 bases, in that order; junction bases with no gene match: 2. Germline values: CDR1 SGHDT, CDR2 YYEEEE. The full variable domain, its missing parts supplied by reference TRBV5-6 and TRBJ2-1, is DAGVTQSPTHLIKTRGQQVTLRCSPKSGHDTVSWYQQALGQGPQFIFQYYEEEERQRGNFPDRFSGHQFPNYSSELNVNALLLGDSALYLCASSSGLASYNEQFFGPGTRLTVL.